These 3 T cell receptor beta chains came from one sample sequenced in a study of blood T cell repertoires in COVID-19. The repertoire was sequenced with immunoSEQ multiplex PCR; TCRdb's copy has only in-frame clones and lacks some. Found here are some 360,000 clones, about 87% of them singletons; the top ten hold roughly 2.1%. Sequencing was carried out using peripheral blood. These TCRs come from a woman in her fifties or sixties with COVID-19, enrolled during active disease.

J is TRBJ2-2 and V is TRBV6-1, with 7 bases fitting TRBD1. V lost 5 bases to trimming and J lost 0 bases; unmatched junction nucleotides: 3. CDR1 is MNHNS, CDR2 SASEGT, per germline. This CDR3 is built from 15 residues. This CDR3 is CASSTGTANTGELFF. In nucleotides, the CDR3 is TGTGCCAGCAGTACCGGGACAGCGAACACCGGGGAGCTGTTTTTT.

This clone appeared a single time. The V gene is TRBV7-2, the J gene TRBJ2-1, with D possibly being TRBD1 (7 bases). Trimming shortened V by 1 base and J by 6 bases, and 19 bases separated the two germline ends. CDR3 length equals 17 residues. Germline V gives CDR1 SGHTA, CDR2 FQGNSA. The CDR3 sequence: CASSLGLRRGRVNEQFF. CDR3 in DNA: TGTGCCAGCAGCTTAGGGTTAAGGAGGGGGCGGGTCAATGAGCAGTTCTTC.

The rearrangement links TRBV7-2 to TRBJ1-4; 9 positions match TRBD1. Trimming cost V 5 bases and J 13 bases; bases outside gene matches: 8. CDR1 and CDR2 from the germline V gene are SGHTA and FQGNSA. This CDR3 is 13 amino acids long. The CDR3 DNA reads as TGTGCCAGCAGCCCTGGACAGGGGATGGGACTGTTTTTT. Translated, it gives CASSPGQGMGLFF.